This T cell receptor (beta chain) was sequenced for a study of T cell repertoires in cytomegalovirus infection. The wider study: Signatures in public TCR beta sequences pointed to both CMV infection and matching HLA type.

MiXCR, applied by TCRdb to the reads, yields one record per CDR3 protein. Altogether hundreds of thousands of distinct CDR3 sequences are present, around 10% being singletons, with the ten largest covering over 2.5%. V was pared by 2 bases and J by 0 bases, with 13 bases between. Germline-derived CDR1 and CDR2 are SEHNR and FQNEAQ (reference sequence). The CDR3 runs to 17 residues. This clonotype was observed at least ten times. The chain uses TRBV7-9 and TRBJ1-4; D gene uncertain. Sequenced sample: PBMCs. This sequence was found in a human donor in good health (CMV status not recorded). Some clones in this sample may be carry-over from other donors' samples. In DNA, the CDR3 is TGTGCCAGCAGCTTAACCATGTGGGATGCAACTAATGAAAAACTGTTTTTT. This encodes CASSLTMWDATNEKLFF.